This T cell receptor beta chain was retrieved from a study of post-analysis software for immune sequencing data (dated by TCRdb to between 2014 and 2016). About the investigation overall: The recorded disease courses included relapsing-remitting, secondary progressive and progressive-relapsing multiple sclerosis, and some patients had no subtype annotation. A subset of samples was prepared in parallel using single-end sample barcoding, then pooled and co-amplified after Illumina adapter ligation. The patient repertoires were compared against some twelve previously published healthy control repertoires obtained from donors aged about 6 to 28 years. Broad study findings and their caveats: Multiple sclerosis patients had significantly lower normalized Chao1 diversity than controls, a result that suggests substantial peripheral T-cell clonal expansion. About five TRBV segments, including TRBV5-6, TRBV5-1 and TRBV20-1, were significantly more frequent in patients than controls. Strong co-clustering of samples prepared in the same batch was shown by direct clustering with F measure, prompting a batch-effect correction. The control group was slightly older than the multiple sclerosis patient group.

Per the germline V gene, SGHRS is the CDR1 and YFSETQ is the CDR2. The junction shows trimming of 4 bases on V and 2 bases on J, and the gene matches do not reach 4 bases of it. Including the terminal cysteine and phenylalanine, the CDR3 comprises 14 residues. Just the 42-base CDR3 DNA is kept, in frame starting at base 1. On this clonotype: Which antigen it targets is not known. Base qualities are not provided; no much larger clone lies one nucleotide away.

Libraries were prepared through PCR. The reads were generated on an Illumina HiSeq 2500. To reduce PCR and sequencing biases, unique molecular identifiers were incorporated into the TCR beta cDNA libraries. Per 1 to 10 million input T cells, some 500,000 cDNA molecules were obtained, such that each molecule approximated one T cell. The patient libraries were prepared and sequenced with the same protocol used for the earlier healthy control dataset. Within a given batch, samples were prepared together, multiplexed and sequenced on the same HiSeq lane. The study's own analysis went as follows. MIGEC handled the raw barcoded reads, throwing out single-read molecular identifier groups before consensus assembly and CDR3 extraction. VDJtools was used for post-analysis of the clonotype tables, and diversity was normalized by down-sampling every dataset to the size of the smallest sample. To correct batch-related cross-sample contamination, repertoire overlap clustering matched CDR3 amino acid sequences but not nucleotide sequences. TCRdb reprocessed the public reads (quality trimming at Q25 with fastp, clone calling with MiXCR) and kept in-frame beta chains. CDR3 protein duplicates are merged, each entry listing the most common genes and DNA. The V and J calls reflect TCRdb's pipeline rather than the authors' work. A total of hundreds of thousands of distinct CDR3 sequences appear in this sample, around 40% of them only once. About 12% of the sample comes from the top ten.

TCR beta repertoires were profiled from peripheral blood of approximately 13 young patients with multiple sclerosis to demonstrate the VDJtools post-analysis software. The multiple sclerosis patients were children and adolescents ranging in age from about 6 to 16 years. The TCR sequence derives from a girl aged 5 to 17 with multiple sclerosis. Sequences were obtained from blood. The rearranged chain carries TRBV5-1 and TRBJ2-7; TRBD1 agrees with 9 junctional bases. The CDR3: CASSTWTGAYEQYF. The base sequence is TGCGCCAGCAGCACGTGGACAGGGGCCTACGAGCAGTACTTC.